This T cell receptor beta chain was sequenced during a study of cytomegalovirus exposure and HLA in healthy donors. Study details: The approximately 120 validation repertoires, a later analysis reported, used the same platform as the approximately 730 repertoires from the first cohort.

Only in-frame clones appear in the TCRdb table, and some are missing; sequencing was by immunoSEQ multiplex PCR. This table has tens of thousands of clones, about 95% appearing once. Turning to this clone: Its antigen is unknown.

V lost 3 bases and J lost 3; bases outside the gene matches: 8. The CDR3 covers 15 residues. The V gene's germline CDR1 is KGHSH and CDR2 LQKENI. Study-wide results and limits: Reportedly, cytomegalovirus status was diagnosed with high sensitivity and specificity. Subsequent analysis of the 100 to 150 validation repertoires found a tendency for first-cohort TCR clusters to co-occur.

The TCR comes from a woman younger than 35 in good health and CMV-seronegative. The chain joins TRBV18 to TRBJ2-7; 7 nucleotides line up with TRBD2. The sample comprised PBMCs. The CDR3 sequence: CASSPQRDFYYEQYF. The CDR3 DNA follows: TGTGCCAGCTCACCCCAGCGGGACTTTTACTACGAGCAGTACTTC.